This T cell receptor (beta chain) was sequenced for a study of radiotherapy plus CTLA-4 blockade in lung cancer. Background on the study: Of the patients, about 20% showed objective responses and roughly 30% attained disease control. Overall study findings and caveats: Early clonal dynamics of blood T cells, together with interferon-beta, were reported as the best response predictor. TCR clones of tumor origin grew in blood after radiotherapy plus ipilimumab.

As concerns this clone: Antigen specificity is unknown.

People whose metastatic non-small-cell lung cancer was chemo-refractory got focal radiation along with CTLA-4 blockade by ipilimumab. The table came from immunoSEQ multiplex PCR; TCRdb's copy has only in-frame clones and leaves some out. Of 85,000 to 90,000 clones listed, around 86% are singletons. Germline CDR1 SEHNR, CDR2 FQNEAQ (reference sequence). The CDR3 length is 16 residues. Trimming took off 5 bases at V and 3 bases at J, with 17 bases between the two ends. This rearrangement joins TRBV7-9 to TRBJ2-4; D is perhaps TRBD1 (6 bases). This TCR derives from a human donor with non-small cell lung cancer that progressed on radiotherapy plus ipilimumab. Specimen: peripheral blood, collected from a patient treated with radiotherapy plus ipilimumab. CDR3 residues: CASSTRDNGNKNIQYF. CDR3 DNA: TGTGCCAGCAGCACCCGGGACAATGGAAACAAAAACATTCAGTACTTC.